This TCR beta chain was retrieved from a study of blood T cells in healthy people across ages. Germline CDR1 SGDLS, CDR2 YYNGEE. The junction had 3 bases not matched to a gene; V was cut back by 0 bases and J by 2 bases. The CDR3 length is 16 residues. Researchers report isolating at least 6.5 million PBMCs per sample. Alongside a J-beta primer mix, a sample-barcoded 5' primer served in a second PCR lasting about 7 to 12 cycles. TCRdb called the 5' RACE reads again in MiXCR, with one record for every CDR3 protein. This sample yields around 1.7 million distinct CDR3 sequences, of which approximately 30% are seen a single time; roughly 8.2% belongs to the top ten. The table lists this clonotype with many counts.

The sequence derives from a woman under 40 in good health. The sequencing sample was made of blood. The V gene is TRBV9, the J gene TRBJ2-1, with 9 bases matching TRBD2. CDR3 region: CASSVGGLATYNEQFF. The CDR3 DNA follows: TGTGCCAGCAGCGTAGGTGGACTAGCGACCTACAATGAGCAGTTCTTC.